This passage covers 27 T cell receptor beta chains from one sample sequenced in a study of T cells in Graves' hyperthyroidism and ophthalmopathy. It was RNA transcripts that yielded the amplified TCR beta CDR3 regions. First-round RT-PCR targeting the TCR CDR3 was performed with the HTBI primer set. TCRdb re-called the multiplex PCR reads through MiXCR, storing one row per CDR3 protein. The sample holds a few hundred thousand distinct CDR3 sequences, approximately 44% seen once. The sample consisted of peripheral blood or thyroid tissue (not recorded which). Source of these receptors: a woman younger than 35 with Graves' hyperthyroidism.

The V call is TRBV10-3, the J call TRBJ1-2, with 9 bases fitting TRBD1. J lost 2 bases, V lost 10 bases, and 11 bases had no gene match. This CDR3 is built from 15 residues. Per germline, CDR1 ENHRY and CDR2 SYGVKD. The CDR3 loop is CATLTTGQGNYGYTF. For the CDR3, the DNA is TGTGCCACTCTGACTACGGGACAGGGCAACTATGGCTACACCTTC.

This clonotype was seen ten or more times. The chain joins TRBV7-3 to TRBJ2-5; D gene ambiguous. Trimming stripped 1 base from V and 1 base from J, with 4 bases between. This CDR3 has 13 amino acids. The V gene's germline CDR1 is SGHTA and CDR2 FQGTGA. The CDR3 loop reads CASSLMVQETQYF. The CDR3 DNA reads TGTGCCAGCAGCTTAATGGTCCAAGAGACCCAGTACTTC.

This clonotype is a singleton in its sample. This clone may be a read error of a much larger clone one base away. The chain combines TRBV7-9 with TRBJ1-1; TRBD1 might be the D (5 bases). Germline V gene lookup returns CDR1 SEHNR and CDR2 FQNEAQ (reference sequence). CDR3 length: 14 amino acids. CDR3 bases: TGTGGCAGCAGCTGGGGCGGGAGGGGCACTGAAGCTTTCTTT. It specifies CGSSWGGRGTEAFF.

The chain recombines TRBV10-3 with TRBJ1-5, with 11 bases identical to TRBD1. The J segment lost 7 bases and the V segment lost 5 bases, leaving 4 bases of the junction unmatched. The CDR3 extends over 14 amino acids. The germline CDR1 and CDR2 sequences are ENHRY and SYGVKD. The CDR3 spells CAISKGQGGQPQHF. The CDR3 nucleotides are TGTGCCATCAGTAAGGGACAGGGGGGACAGCCCCAGCATTTT.

V is TRBV2 and J is TRBJ2-7; a weak D match, TRBD2 (6 bases). The germline V and J ends were trimmed by 6 bases and 0 bases, with 15 bases remaining between them. The CDR3 runs 15 residues. Germline CDR1 reads SNHLY; CDR2 reads FYNNEI. The CDR3: CASSPGRTSSYEQYF. The CDR3 bases are TGTGCCAGCAGCCCAGGGAGGACCAGCTCCTACGAGCAGTACTTC.

The chain has TRBV14 and TRBJ2-2; no clear D. CDR1 is SGHDN, CDR2 FVKESK, per germline. The V end was cut by 4 bases, the J end by 5 bases, with 8 bases between. The CDR3 covers 13 residues. The CDR3 is CASSRLRTGELFF. The DNA of the CDR3 is TGTGCCAGCAGCCGTTTACGGACCGGGGAGCTGTTTTTT.

The chain's CDR3 is CASSYRGLNYEQYF. CDR3 coding DNA: TGTGCCAGCAGTTACCGGGGTCTCAACTACGAGCAGTACTTC. This chain joins TRBV14 and TRBJ2-7; tentatively, D is TRBD2 (5 bases). The germline gives CDR1 SGHDN, CDR2 FVKESK. The CDR3 runs to 14 residues. The germline V and J ends were trimmed by 6 bases and 3 bases, with 15 bases remaining between them. Complete variable domain (other parts from reference TRBV14 and TRBJ2-7): EAGVTQFPSHSVIEKGQTVTLRCDPISGHDNLYWYRRVMGKEIKFLLHFVKESKQDESGMPNNRFLAERTGGTYSTLKVQPAELEDSGVYFCASSYRGLNYEQYFGPGTRLTVT.

This clonotype showed up many times. V is TRBV7-8 and J is TRBJ1-5; no firm D call. V was pared by 4 bases and J by 0 bases, with 4 bases between. CDR1 and CDR2 from the germline V gene are SGHVS and FQNEAQ. This CDR3 has 13 amino acids. CDR3 region: CASSWNSNQPQHF. CDR3 DNA sequence: TGTGCCAGCAGCTGGAATAGCAATCAGCCCCAGCATTTT.

With regard to this clonotype: Since a much larger clone is just one base distant, this may be a read error. CDR3 loop: CASSRRAVGTEAFF. In nucleotides, the CDR3 is TGTGCCAGTAGTCGACGGGCTGTGGGCACTGAAGCTTTCTTT. V gene TRBV19 combines with J gene TRBJ1-1; D remains unclear. This CDR3 has 14 amino acids. Germline V gene lookup returns CDR1 LNHDA and CDR2 SQIVND (reference sequence). V gave up 5 bases and J gave up 4 bases, with 14 bases separating them.

This clonotype was picked up a small number of times. The CDR3 DNA reads as TGTGCCAGCAGTTCGGTCGTCTCTGGAAACACCATATATTTT. The encoded protein is CASSSVVSGNTIYF. The chain uses TRBV6-4 and TRBJ1-3; the D is unclear. Trimming left V 5 bases short and J 0 bases short, with 8 bases between. This CDR3 has 14 amino acids. Germline assignment: CDR1 MRHNA and CDR2 SNTAGT.

This clonotype has only a few counts. The V and J genes are TRBV14 and TRBJ2-7, with 9 bases identical to TRBD2. Germline CDR1 and CDR2: SGHDN and FVKESK. The CDR3 is 16 amino acids. With V trimmed by 1 base and J by 3 bases, 7 bases remained unmatched. As DNA, the CDR3 is TGTGCCAGCAGCCAAGGGACGCTAGCGGGGCTCTACGAGCAGTACTTC. Protein product: CASSQGTLAGLYEQYF.

The sample holds a few counts of this clonotype. This sequence joins TRBV7-8 and TRBJ2-7; 8 bases agree with TRBD1. Trimming cost V 6 bases and J 7 bases; bases outside gene matches: 17. This CDR3 is built from 16 residues. Germline V gene data show CDR1 as SGHVS and CDR2 as FQNEAQ. CDR3 coding DNA: TGTGCCAGCAGTACTAACGCCGGGACAGGTCGTACGGAGCAGTACTTC. Its protein product is CASSTNAGTGRTEQYF.

As for this clonotype: At one boundary the junction diverges from the germline segment, which might be a read error. The V and J genes are TRBV7-3 and TRBJ2-7, with 9 nucleotides matching TRBD1. From germline, CDR1 is SGHTA and CDR2 FQGTGA. CDR3 length: 15 amino acids. The chain's CDR3 is CASSQLGQGSYEQYF. CDR3 nucleotides: TGCGCCAGCAGCCAGCTGGGACAGGGTAGCTACGAGCAGTACTTC.

This clonotype was recorded many times. One junction end does not reproduce the germline sequence, and a read error may be involved. The chain joins TRBV7-9 to TRBJ2-6, with 7 bases lining up with TRBD1. The germline CDR1 and CDR2 sequences are SEHNR and FQNEAQ (reference sequence). The CDR3 is 16 residues long. The CDR3 coding sequence is TGTGCCAGCAACTTAGGGGACAGAGGTGTGGCCAACGTCCTGACTTTC. Translated: CASNLGDRGVANVLTF. The whole variable domain, filled in from reference TRBV7-9 and TRBJ2-6, reads DTGVSQNPRHKITKRGQNVTFRCDPISEHNRLYWYRQTLGQGPEFLTYFQNEAQLEKSRLLSDRFSAERPKGSFSTLEIQRTEQGDSAMYLCASNLGDRGVANVLTFGAGSRLTVL.

This clonotype was detected many times. The gene calls are TRBV7-2 and TRBJ2-7, with TRBD2 matching over 7 bases. Germline-derived CDR1 and CDR2 are SGHTA and FQGNSA. The J segment lost 2 bases and the V segment lost 8 bases, leaving 6 bases of the junction unmatched. The CDR3 sequence is 13 residues long. The CDR3 sequence: CASGLAAAYEQYF. The CDR3 DNA sequence: TGTGCCAGCGGGCTAGCGGCCGCCTACGAGCAGTACTTC.

This clonotype has just a few counts. The gene calls are TRBV19 and TRBJ1-5; TRBD1 matches at 9 bases. CDR3 length equals 16 residues. V was clipped by 4 bases and J by 0 bases; unmatched bases: 4. Germline CDR1 LNHDA, CDR2 SQIVND (reference sequence). Here the CDR3 reads CASSRQGVHSNQPQHF. CDR3 sequence (DNA): TGTGCCAGTAGTAGACAGGGGGTACATAGCAATCAGCCCCAGCATTTT.

This chain uses TRBV2 with TRBJ2-5, with D perhaps TRBD1 (6 bases). Germline CDR1 SNHLY, CDR2 FYNNEI. Trimming took 5 bases from V and 1 from J, leaving 17 bases between them. The CDR3 is 16 residues long. This chain's CDR3 is CASSSQGNQLQETQYF. DNA for the CDR3: TGTGCCAGCAGTTCACAGGGCAATCAGCTCCAAGAGACCCAGTACTTC.

This chain uses TRBV24-1 with TRBJ2-7; 11 bases match TRBD2. Per germline, CDR1 KGHDR and CDR2 SFDVKD. The CDR3 consists of 16 residues. The V gene end was trimmed by 6 bases and the J gene end by 3 bases; junction bases not matched to a gene: 9. CDR3 sequence: CATSTTGTSGGYEQYF. The CDR3 nucleotides are TGTGCCACCAGTACGACAGGAACTAGCGGGGGCTACGAGCAGTACTTC.

Regarding this clonotype: An end of the junction differs from the germline gene, which may be a read error. The genes are TRBV24-1 and TRBJ1-5; 8 bases align to TRBD1. The CDR3 length is 10 residues. Germline V gene sequence: CDR1 KGHDR, CDR2 SFDVKD. CDR3 sequence: CATSVGTGPF. CDR3 sequence (DNA): TGTGCCACCAGTGTCGGGACAGGACCTTTT.

This clonotype has just a few counts. The rearrangement uses TRBV6-1 and TRBJ1-1; maybe TRBD1 (5 bases). Germline V gene lookup returns CDR1 MNHNS and CDR2 SASEGT. This CDR3 has 13 amino acids. The V end lost 8 bases, the J end lost 0 bases, and 10 bases lay between the germline ends. This CDR3 is CASLGGVNTEAFF. CDR3 nucleotides: TGTGCCAGCCTGGGGGGAGTGAACACTGAAGCTTTCTTT.

This clonotype has a count of ten or more. The gene calls are TRBV7-2 and TRBJ2-2; D gene uncertain. V lost 5 bases and J 6 bases, leaving 13 bases between the germline ends. Germline V gives CDR1 SGHTA, CDR2 FQGNSA. The CDR3 totals 14 residues. The CDR3 DNA sequence: TGTGCCAGCAGCGCGAGTCGGGCCGCCGGGGAGCTGTTTTTT. It yields the protein CASSASRAAGELFF.

This clonotype was picked up many times. CDR3 DNA: TGCAGCGATACGACAGGCCCCTATGGCTACACCTTC. Amino acids: CSDTTGPYGYTF. The V call is TRBV29-1, the J call TRBJ1-2, with D possibly being TRBD1 (6 bases). CDR3 length: 12 residues. V lost 7 bases and J 4 bases, leaving 13 bases between the germline ends. Germline V gene sequence: CDR1 SQVTM, CDR2 ANQGSEA.

Details on this clonotype: One junction end disagrees with the germline gene, perhaps due to a read error. V and J are TRBV5-4 and TRBJ2-5, with D uncertain. The germline gives CDR1 SGHNT, CDR2 YYREEE (reference sequence). The CDR3 totals 13 residues. The CDR3 DNA is TGTGCCAGCAGCCTTGCAGCGACGGAGATCCAGTACTTC. It encodes CASSLAATEIQYF. The full variable domain, rest sourced from reference TRBV5-4 and TRBJ2-5, is ETGVTQSPTHLIKTRGQQVTLRCSSQSGHNTVSWYQQALGQGPQFIFQYYREEENGRGNFPPRFSGLQFPNYSSELNVNALELDDSALYLCASSLAATEIQYFGPGTRLLVL.

The chain has TRBV5-1 and TRBJ1-1; tentative D call: TRBD1 (5 bases). The CDR3 runs to 15 residues. Deletions cut 3 bases from V and 3 bases from J, with 15 bases between. Germline-derived CDR1 and CDR2 are SGHRS and YFSETQ. This chain's CDR3 is CASSSSAGDDTEAFF. CDR3 nucleotide sequence: TGCGCCAGCAGCTCCTCGGCGGGGGACGACACTGAAGCTTTCTTT.

This clonotype was seen ten or more times. The chain is built from TRBV19 and TRBJ1-5, with D possibly being TRBD1 (5 bases). CDR1 is LNHDA and CDR2 is SQIVND in the germline V gene (reference sequence). Deletions cut 8 bases from V and 1 base from J, with 15 bases between. The CDR3 length is 15 residues. CDR3 sequence (DNA): TGTGCCAGTCTTACCAACCCAGGGAGCAATCAGCCCCAGCATTTT. It is translated as CASLTNPGSNQPQHF.

The chain uses TRBV7-6 and TRBJ2-7; 11 bases map to TRBD2. The V segment lost 6 bases and the J segment 2 bases; nucleotides outside the gene matches: 9. This CDR3 has 16 amino acids. Germline V gene sequence: CDR1 SGHVS, CDR2 FNYEAQ. The CDR3 sequence: CASSSPGLAAPYEQYF. CDR3 bases: TGTGCCAGCAGTTCCCCGGGACTAGCGGCCCCCTACGAGCAGTACTTC.

As regards this clonotype: A much larger clone differs from this one at a single base, so this may be a read error. In this CDR3 the conserved last residue, phenylalanine or tryptophan, is missing, so a read error is likely. This chain links TRBV7-2 with TRBJ1-1; D ambiguous. The CDR3 is 14 amino acids. The germline gives CDR1 SGHTA, CDR2 FQGNSA. Between the trimmed V and J ends, which lost 3 bases and 1 base, there was a span of 9 bases. CDR3 region: CASSLPPENTEAFS. The DNA of the CDR3 is TGTGCCAGCAGCTTGCCACCGGAGAACACTGAAGCTTTCTCT.